Below are 22 T cell receptor beta chains sequenced from a single sample in a study of T cell responses to AZD1222 COVID-19 vaccine. The data were produced by immunoSEQ multiplex PCR, yet TCRdb's version contains in-frame clones alone and is incomplete. This table has 200,000 or so clones, just over 90% appearing once. The sequences come from peripheral blood, collected on day 0 of MenACWY control vaccination. Every receptor here comes from an adult in good health.

J is TRBJ1-3 and V is TRBV7-3; D gene ambiguous. Trimming cost V 5 bases and J 0 bases, with 5 bases left between them. CDR1 is SGHTA and CDR2 is FQGTGA in the germline V gene. The CDR3 is 13 residues long. The CDR3, as DNA: TGTGCCAGCAGCCAGGACTCTGGAAACACCATATATTTT. It codes for CASSQDSGNTIYF.

The J gene is TRBJ2-2, the V gene TRBV5-1; TRBD2 matches at 7 bases. This CDR3 is built from 14 residues. J gave up 2 bases and V 4 bases, and 2 bases lay outside the gene matches. CDR1 is SGHRS and CDR2 is YFSETQ in the germline V gene. The CDR3 here is CASSTGGNTGELFF. The DNA of the CDR3 is TGCGCCAGCAGCACGGGAGGAAACACCGGGGAGCTGTTTTTT.

This clone was seen once. This chain connects TRBV28 to TRBJ1-2; no definite D call. V lost 5 bases and J lost 7, with 17 bases in between. Germline V lookup: CDR1 MDHEN, CDR2 SYDVKM. The CDR3 has 14 amino acids. This CDR3 is CASSPPEVVGGYTF. The CDR3 DNA reads TGTGCCAGCAGTCCCCCGGAGGTCGTGGGTGGCTACACCTTC.

The V call is TRBV5-1, the J call TRBJ1-1, with D uncertain. CDR3 length: 15 amino acids. Germline CDR1 is SGHRS and CDR2 is YFSETQ. V lost 4 bases to trimming and J lost 2 bases, with 15 bases between them. The CDR3 nucleotides read TGCGCCAGCAGCCTGTCGCCAGTACCAAACACTGAAGCTTTCTTT. As protein: CASSLSPVPNTEAFF.

The chain employs TRBV5-4 and TRBJ2-7, with 7 bases lining up with TRBD1. The CDR3 totals 15 residues. J gave up 2 bases and V 4 bases, and 9 bases lay outside the gene matches. Germline CDR1 and CDR2: SGHNT and YYREEE (reference sequence). CDR3 DNA: TGTGCCAGCAGCCACGGTACAGGGGTGGCCTACGAGCAGTACTTC. It specifies CASSHGTGVAYEQYF.

This chain links TRBV6-6 with TRBJ2-1, with D uncertain. V lost 0 bases, J lost 6 bases, and 6 bases lay in between. Germline V CDR1 and CDR2: MNHNY, SVGAGI (reference sequence). The CDR3 spans 13 residues. CDR3 sequence reads: CASSYSPVNEQFF. The CDR3 DNA sequence: TGTGCCAGCAGTTACTCGCCGGTCAATGAGCAGTTCTTC.

The chain joins TRBV6-2 or TRBV6-3 to TRBJ2-1; 9 nucleotides agree with TRBD2. CDR1 and CDR2 from the germline V gene are MNHEY and SVGEGT. This CDR3 has 15 residues. With V trimmed by 5 bases and J by 7 bases, 9 bases remained unmatched. CDR3 amino acids: CASSRTGTSLNEQFF. CDR3 nucleotide sequence: TGTGCCAGCAGTAGAACCGGGACTAGCTTGAATGAGCAGTTCTTC.

V gene TRBV7-9 combines with J gene TRBJ1-2, with 10 bases matching TRBD1. V gave up 1 base and J gave up 2 bases; unmatched junction bases: 1. Germline V lookup: CDR1 SEHNR, CDR2 FQNEAQ (reference sequence). CDR3 length equals 15 residues. This CDR3 is CASSLGGQGNYGYTF. The CDR3 DNA reads as TGTGCCAGCAGCTTAGGGGGACAGGGGAACTATGGCTACACCTTC.

Of note for this clone: At the DNA level, this CDR3 is encoded by other sequences in the same sample as well. This chain links TRBV18 with TRBJ1-1; possible D gene TRBD1, 6 bases. V shed 6 bases and J shed 1 base, with 9 bases lying between them. CDR1 and CDR2 (germline): KGHSH, LQKENI. The CDR3 extends over 13 amino acids. The CDR3 sequence is CASSADRNTEAFF. Written as DNA, the CDR3 is TGTGCCAGCTCGGCGGACAGGAACACTGAAGCTTTCTTT.

This clone was seen a few times. The chain employs TRBV7-9 and TRBJ1-1; 9 bases line up with TRBD1. There are 13 residues in the CDR3. The germline V gene has CDR1 SEHNR and CDR2 FQNEAQ (reference sequence). The V gene end was trimmed by 5 bases and the J gene end by 7 bases; junction bases not matched to a gene: 5. The chain's CDR3 is CASSIKTGGEAFF. The CDR3 bases are TGTGCCAGCAGCATAAAGACAGGGGGTGAAGCTTTCTTT.

This chain joins TRBV3-1 (or the pseudogene TRBV3-2) and TRBJ2-1; D remains ambiguous. CDR1 and CDR2 from the germline V gene are LGHDT and YNNKEL (reference sequence). The CDR3 loop spans 12 amino acids. V was pared by 3 bases and J by 6 bases, with 6 bases between. CDR3 protein: CASSQNSNEQFF. The DNA for the CDR3 is TGTGCCAGCAGCCAGAACTCCAATGAGCAGTTCTTC.

The chain combines TRBV18 with TRBJ2-7; the D gene is possibly TRBD1 (5 bases). There are 13 residues in the CDR3. The V and J ends lost 5 bases and 3 bases respectively, with 11 bases between them. Germline values: CDR1 KGHSH, CDR2 LQKENI. CDR3 sequence (DNA): TGTGCCAGCTCAACCCAGGGTGGCTACGAGCAGTACTTC. This gives the protein CASSTQGGYEQYF.

This clone was seen just once. V and J are TRBV12-3 or TRBV12-4 and TRBJ2-2; D remains unclear. There are 13 residues in the CDR3. The V gene lost 5 bases and the J gene lost 5 bases, with 9 bases spanning the gap. CDR3 sequence reads: CASSRDETGELFF. CDR3 DNA sequence: TGTGCCAGCAGTCGTGACGAAACCGGGGAGCTGTTTTTT.

With regard to this clone: In the same sample, other DNA sequences code for this CDR3. CDR3 DNA sequence: TGTGCCAGCAGCCAAGTCGGTGGGACTGAAGCTTTCTTT. It yields the protein CASSQVGGTEAFF. The chain couples TRBV3-1 (or the pseudogene TRBV3-2) to TRBJ1-1; D is undetermined. Per germline, CDR1 LGHDT and CDR2 YNNKEL (reference sequence). This CDR3 is 13 amino acids long. V was shortened by 1 base and J by 5 bases, with 8 bases between the two germline ends.

The chain uses TRBV28 and TRBJ1-2; the D is unclear. Germline V gene lookup returns CDR1 MDHEN and CDR2 SYDVKM. Trimming took 5 bases from V and 1 from J, leaving 5 bases between them. The CDR3 extends over 12 amino acids. The CDR3 loop reads CASSGVNYGYTF. DNA of the CDR3: TGTGCCAGCAGTGGAGTTAACTATGGCTACACCTTC.

V is TRBV7-8 and J is TRBJ2-7; maybe TRBD1 (7 bases). Trimming shortened V by 1 base and J by 3 bases, and 13 bases separated the two germline ends. Germline V gene lookup returns CDR1 SGHVS and CDR2 FQNEAQ. This CDR3 has 15 residues. As DNA, the CDR3 is TGTGCCAGCAGCTTAGAGGCAGGGGGAGGCTACGAGCAGTACTTC. Translated: CASSLEAGGGYEQYF.

The gene calls are TRBV12-5 and TRBJ1-6, with 8 positions matching TRBD1. The V and J ends lost 5 bases and 6 bases, in that order; junction bases with no gene match: 3. Germline assignment: CDR1 LGHNT and CDR2 FRNRAP. The CDR3 sequence is 14 residues long. CDR3 nucleotides: TGTGCTAGTGGTGAGGGACAGGTTAATTCACCCCTCCACTTT. This translates into CASGEGQVNSPLHF. The variable domain in full, with the rest retrieved from reference TRBV12-5 and TRBJ1-6, is DARVTQTPRHKVTEMGQEVTMRCQPILGHNTVFWYRQTMMQGLELLAYFRNRAPLDDSGMPKDRFSAEMPDATLATLKIQPSEPRDSAVYFCASGEGQVNSPLHFGNGTRLTVT.

CDR3 DNA sequence: TGTGCCAGCAGTTTACCCGTCCTCACAGATACGCAGTATTTT. Encoded protein: CASSLPVLTDTQYF. The chain combines TRBV28 with TRBJ2-3, with D unresolved. V lost 2 bases and J lost 2, with 8 bases in between. Looked up from germline, CDR1 is MDHEN and CDR2 is SYDVKM. CDR3 length equals 14 residues.

A note on this clone: Other DNA sequences in the sample encode the same CDR3. The genes are TRBV20-1 and TRBJ1-1; D remains unclear. This CDR3 comprises 11 residues. The V end was cut by 6 bases, the J end by 0 bases, with 5 bases between. Germline loops: CDR1 DFQATT, CDR2 SNEGSKA (reference sequence). Here the CDR3 DNA reads TGCAGTGCCCGGATGAACACTGAAGCTTTCTTT. Amino acid sequence: CSARMNTEAFF.

The CDR3 nucleotides are TGCAGTGCTAGGGGGGAAGAGACCCAGTACTTC. This encodes CSARGEETQYF. V usage is TRBV20-1 and J usage is TRBJ2-5; D might be TRBD1 or TRBD2, each matching 5 bases. The CDR3 consists of 11 residues. Germline values: CDR1 DFQATT, CDR2 SNEGSKA (reference sequence). Trimming removed 3 bases at V and 3 bases at J, with 5 bases between.

This clone has only one observation. V is TRBV10-3 and J is TRBJ1-1; a weak D match, TRBD1 (5 bases). CDR1 is ENHRY, CDR2 SYGVKD, per germline. Trimming shortened V by 11 bases and J by 1 base, and 8 bases separated the two germline ends. This CDR3 region has 11 residues. The DNA for the CDR3 is TGTGCCGCGAGGGGGAACACTGAAGCTTTCTTT. Its protein is CAARGNTEAFF.

The chain is built from TRBV18 and TRBJ1-2, with D possibly matching TRBD1 (5 bases). The CDR3 is 13 residues long. The germline V and J ends were trimmed by 5 bases and 4 bases, with 11 bases remaining between them. Germline loops: CDR1 KGHSH, CDR2 LQKENI. The CDR3 loop reads CASSGGRSYGYTF. Here the CDR3 DNA reads TGTGCCAGCTCAGGGGGACGGAGCTATGGCTACACCTTC.